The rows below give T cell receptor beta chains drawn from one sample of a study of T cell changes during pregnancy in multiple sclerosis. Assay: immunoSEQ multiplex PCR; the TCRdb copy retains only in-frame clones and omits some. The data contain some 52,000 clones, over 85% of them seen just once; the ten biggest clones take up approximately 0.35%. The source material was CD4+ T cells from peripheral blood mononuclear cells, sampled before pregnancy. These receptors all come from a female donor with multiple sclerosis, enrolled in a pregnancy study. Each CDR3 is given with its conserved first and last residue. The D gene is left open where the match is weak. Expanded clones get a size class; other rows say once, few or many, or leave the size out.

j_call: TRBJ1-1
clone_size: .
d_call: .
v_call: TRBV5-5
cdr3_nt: TGTGCCAGCAGCTTGTCCAGGGGCACTGAAGCTTTCTTT
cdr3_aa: CASSLSRGTEAFF

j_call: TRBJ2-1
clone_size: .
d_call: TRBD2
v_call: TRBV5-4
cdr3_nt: TGTGCCAGCAGCCGGGGGACTAGCGGAATCAATGAGCAGTTCTTC
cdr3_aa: CASSRGTSGINEQFF

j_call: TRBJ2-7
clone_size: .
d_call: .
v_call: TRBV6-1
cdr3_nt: TGTGCCAGCAGTGAAGCGCGCGTGAAGCAGTACTTC
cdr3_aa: CASSEARVKQYF

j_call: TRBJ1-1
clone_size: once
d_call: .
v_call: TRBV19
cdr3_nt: TGTGCCAGTAGTTACGTCGGATTTCGGGACACTGAAGCTTTCTTT
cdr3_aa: CASSYVGFRDTEAFF

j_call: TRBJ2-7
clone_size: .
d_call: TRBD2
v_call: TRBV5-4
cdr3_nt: TGTGCCAGCAGCCTAGGACTAGCGGGAGGGCCCTACGAGCAGTACTTC
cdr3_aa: CASSLGLAGGPYEQYF

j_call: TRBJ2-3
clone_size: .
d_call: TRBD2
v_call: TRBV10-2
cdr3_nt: TGCGCCAGCAGTGACGGACTAGCGGGAGGGGCAGATACGCAGTATTTT
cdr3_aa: CASSDGLAGGADTQYF

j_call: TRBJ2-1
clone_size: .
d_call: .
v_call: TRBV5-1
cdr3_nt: TGCGCCAGCAGCCACCCGAACAGGGAGGGCAATGAGCAGTTCTTC
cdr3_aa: CASSHPNREGNEQFF

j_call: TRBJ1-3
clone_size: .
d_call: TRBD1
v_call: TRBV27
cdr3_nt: TGTGCCAGCAGCCAGACAGGGGGGCTCGGCACCATATATTTT
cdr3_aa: CASSQTGGLGTIYF

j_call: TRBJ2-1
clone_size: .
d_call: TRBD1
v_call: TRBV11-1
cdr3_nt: TGTGCCAGCAGCTTAGGGGCAGGGGGCAAGGAGCAGTTCTTC
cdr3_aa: CASSLGAGGKEQFF

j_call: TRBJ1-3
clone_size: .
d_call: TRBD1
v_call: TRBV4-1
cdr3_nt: TGCGCCAGCAGCCAAGTGGGGACAGATGTAACTGGAAACACCATATATTTT
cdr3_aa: CASSQVGTDVTGNTIYF

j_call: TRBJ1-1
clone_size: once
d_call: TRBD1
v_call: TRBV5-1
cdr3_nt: TGCGCCAGCAGAAAAGAGACAGGGAGAAATGAAGCTTTCTTT
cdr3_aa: CASRKETGRNEAFF

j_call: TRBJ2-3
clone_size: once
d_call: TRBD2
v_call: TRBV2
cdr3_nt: TGTGCCAGCAGTGAGTGGAGGGAACTAGCGGGATCAGATACGCAGTATTTT
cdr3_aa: CASSEWRELAGSDTQYF

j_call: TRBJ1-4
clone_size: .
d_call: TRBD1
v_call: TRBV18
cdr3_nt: TGTGCCAGCTCACTCTCCGGGACAGGAAATGAAAAACTGTTTTTT
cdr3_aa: CASSLSGTGNEKLFF

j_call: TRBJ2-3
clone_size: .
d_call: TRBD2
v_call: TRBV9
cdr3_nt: TGTGCCAGCAGCACCCGACTAGCCGATACGCAGTATTTT
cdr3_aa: CASSTRLADTQYF

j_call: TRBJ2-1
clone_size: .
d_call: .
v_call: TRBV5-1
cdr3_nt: TGCGCCAGCAGCTTGGGCAGTCACAATGAGCAGTTCTTC
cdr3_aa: CASSLGSHNEQFF

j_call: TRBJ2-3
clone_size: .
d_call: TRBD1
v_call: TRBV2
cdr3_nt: TGTGCCAGCAGTGTGGGGACAGGGTCAGATACGCAGTATTTT
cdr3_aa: CASSVGTGSDTQYF

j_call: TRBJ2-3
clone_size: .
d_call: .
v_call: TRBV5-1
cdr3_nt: TGCGCCAGCAGCTTACTAGGACTTACCCGCACAGATACGCAGTATTTT
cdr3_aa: CASSLLGLTRTDTQYF

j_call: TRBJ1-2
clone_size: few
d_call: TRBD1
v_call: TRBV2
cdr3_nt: TGTGCCAGCAGTGACGGGGCAGGGGGCTTTACTTGGGGTGGCTACACCTTC
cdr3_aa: CASSDGAGGFTWGGYTF

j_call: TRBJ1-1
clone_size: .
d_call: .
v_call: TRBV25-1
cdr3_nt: TGTGCCAGCAGACGTCAGGGGAACACTGAAGCTTTCTTT
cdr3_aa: CASRRQGNTEAFF

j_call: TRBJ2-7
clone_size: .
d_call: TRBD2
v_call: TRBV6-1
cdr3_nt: TGTGCCAGCAGTGATGGGACTACCGTCTACGAGCAGTACTTC
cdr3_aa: CASSDGTTVYEQYF

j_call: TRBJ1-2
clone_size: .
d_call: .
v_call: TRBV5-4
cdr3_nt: TGTGCCAGCAGCTTGGTAGGGAGTGATGGCTACACCTTC
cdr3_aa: CASSLVGSDGYTF

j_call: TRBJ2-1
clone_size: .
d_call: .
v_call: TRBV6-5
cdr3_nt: TGTGCCAGCAGTAGGGGCTGGGAGCAGTTCTTC
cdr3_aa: CASSRGWEQFF

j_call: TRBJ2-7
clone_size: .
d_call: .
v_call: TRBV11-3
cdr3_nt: TGTGCCAGCAGCTTAGCAGGGGCGAGCTCCTACGAGCAGTACTTC
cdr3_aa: CASSLAGASSYEQYF

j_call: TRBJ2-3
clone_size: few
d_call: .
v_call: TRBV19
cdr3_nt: TGTGCCAGTAGACCTAGCGGCACAGATACGCAGTATTTT
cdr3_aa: CASRPSGTDTQYF

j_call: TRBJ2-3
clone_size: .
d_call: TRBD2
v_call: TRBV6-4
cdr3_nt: TGTGCCAGCAGTGATGCGGGAGGGCGAGATACGCAGTATTTT
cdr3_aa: CASSDAGGRDTQYF

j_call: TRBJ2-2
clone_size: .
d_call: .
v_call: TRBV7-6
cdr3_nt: TGTGCCAGCAGGGCCGGGACACTGAACACCGGGGAGCTGTTTTTT
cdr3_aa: CASRAGTLNTGELFF